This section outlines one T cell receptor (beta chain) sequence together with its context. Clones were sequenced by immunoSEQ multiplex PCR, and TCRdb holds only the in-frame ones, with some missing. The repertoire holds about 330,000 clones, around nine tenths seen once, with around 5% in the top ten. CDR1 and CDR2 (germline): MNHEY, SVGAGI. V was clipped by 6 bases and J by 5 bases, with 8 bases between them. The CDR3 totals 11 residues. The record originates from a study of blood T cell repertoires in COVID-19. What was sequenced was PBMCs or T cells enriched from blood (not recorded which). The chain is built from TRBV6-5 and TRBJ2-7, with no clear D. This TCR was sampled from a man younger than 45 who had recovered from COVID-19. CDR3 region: CASSYLHEQYF. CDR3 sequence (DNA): TGTGCCAGCAGCTACCTCCACGAGCAGTACTTC.